The 4 T cell receptor beta chains below were found in one sample sequenced in a study of neurological immune-mediated disorders. MiXCR was run by TCRdb on the 5' RACE reads, yielding one entry per CDR3 protein. The data hold more than 20,000 distinct CDR3 sequences, with roughly 13% observed a single time. Sequencing used PBMCs. Receptors originate from a middle-aged woman with HTLV-1-associated myelopathy (HAM/TSP).

This clonotype was observed at least ten times. This rearrangement joins TRBV3-1 to TRBJ2-2; TRBD2 is a possible D gene (6 bases). Germline V gives CDR1 LGHDT, CDR2 YNNKEL (reference sequence). The germline V and J ends were trimmed by 10 bases and 3 bases, with 24 bases remaining between them. This CDR3 is built from 17 residues. CDR3 in DNA: TGTGCCAACCCTCCCCCTCTTGGCAGGGAGGACACCGGGGAGCTGTTTTTT. Amino acid sequence: CANPPPLGREDTGELFF.

CDR3 amino acids: CASSTRQDGYTF. CDR3 coding DNA: TGTGCCAGCAGCACCCGACAGGATGGCTACACCTTC. V and J are TRBV7-2 and TRBJ1-2; D perhaps matches TRBD1 (6 bases). The V end lost 5 bases, the J end lost 6 bases, and 10 bases lay between the germline ends. This CDR3 is 12 amino acids long. Per the germline V gene, CDR1 is SGHTA and CDR2 is FQGNSA.

This clonotype has a count of ten or more. The chain has TRBV21-1 and TRBJ2-1; the D call in the table, TRBD1, was not verified against the DNA. TRBV21-1 is annotated as a pseudogene. CDR3 length: 12 residues. CDR3 sequence (DNA): TGTGCCAGCGAGCGGGGGATCCATGAGCAGTTCTTC. As protein: CASERGIHEQFF.

This clonotype came up many times. V usage is TRBV12-3 or TRBV12-4 and J usage is TRBJ2-1; 8 bases match TRBD2. V gave up 7 bases and J gave up 7 bases; unmatched junction bases: 18. The CDR3 runs 17 residues. The CDR3 DNA reads as TGTGCCAGCACCCCCGGGGGGGGCGGGGTCCGGGGGAATGAGCAGTTCTTC. Translation gives CASTPGGGGVRGNEQFF.